This TCR beta chain was captured in a study of T cells after yellow fever vaccination. Deletions cut 7 bases from V and 5 bases from J, with 11 bases between. This CDR3 is 11 amino acids long. Germline V gene sequence: CDR1 SQVTM, CDR2 ANQGSEA. Overall study findings and caveats: Peak timing came faster in the weaker secondary response, day 5 versus 15. Post-booster repertoires again held most primary-vaccination clones (roughly 96% CD4, roughly 90% CD8).

This clonotype was seen more than once but under ten times. Its antigen is currently unknown. Generation of TCR cDNA used 5'RACE template switching (which added a universal primer site and UMIs). TCRdb re-called the 5' RACE reads with MiXCR, one entry per CDR3 protein. The sample contains some 300,000 distinct CDR3 sequences, 7.5% to 9% of which appear only once. This TCR came from a man between 18 and 29 years old who received the YFV17D yellow fever vaccine. Sequences were derived from CD4+ T cells sorted from PBMCs, sampled 5 days after the yellow fever booster vaccination. The rearrangement joins TRBV29-1 to TRBJ2-5; D may be TRBD2 (6 bases). The CDR3 bases are TGCAGCGCTGCTGGAGGGGAGACCCAGTACTTC. It codes for CSAAGGETQYF.